The 17 T cell receptor beta chains listed next were all sequenced from one sample in a study of siplizumab effects on memory and regulatory T cells. Measured with immunoSEQ multiplex PCR; TCRdb has only the in-frame clones, and not every one. The table has around 82,000 clones, 90% to 95% seen once; the top ten hold 4% to 5.5%. Sequenced: CD8+ T cells sorted from blood. The receptors derive from a human donor in good health.

This clone was detected once. The chain couples TRBV19 to TRBJ1-1, with D perhaps TRBD1 (6 bases). The CDR3 totals 13 residues. The ends were cut back, 5 bases at V and 8 bases at J, with 15 bases in the middle. The germline V gene has CDR1 LNHDA and CDR2 SQIVND (reference sequence). The CDR3 DNA follows: TGTGCCAGTAGTCCTGGATCAACAGGGGAAGCTTTCTTT. Protein sequence: CASSPGSTGEAFF. Supplemented by reference TRBV19 and TRBJ1-1, the full variable domain reads DGGITQSPKYLFRKEGQNVTLSCEQNLNHDAMYWYRQDPGQGLRLIYYSQIVNDFQKGDIAEGYSVSREKKESFPLTVTSAQKNPTAFYLCASSPGSTGEAFFGQGTRLTVV.

A single count supports this clone. The rearrangement uses TRBV7-6 and TRBJ2-7, with TRBD1 identical over 12 bases. In germline, CDR1 is SGHVS, CDR2 FNYEAQ. V shed 6 bases, J shed 5 bases, and the junction held 11 bases outside the gene matches. CDR3 length: 16 amino acids. The CDR3 DNA is TGTGCCAGCAGTTCTCGTAACGGGACAGGGGGCGACGAGCAGTACTTC. Translated: CASSSRNGTGGDEQYF.

This clone was seen just once. The V call is TRBV4-3, the J call TRBJ1-2; D is unclear. This CDR3 contains 13 residues. Germline V gene data show CDR1 as LGHNA and CDR2 as YSLEER. The V gene lost 3 bases and the J gene lost 0 bases, with 5 bases spanning the gap. The CDR3 DNA follows: TGCGCCAGCAGCCAGGCAGCTAACTATGGCTACACCTTC. Translation gives CASSQAANYGYTF.

V usage is TRBV19 and J usage is TRBJ2-7; possibly TRBD2 for D (5 bases). The V gene's germline CDR1 is LNHDA and CDR2 SQIVND (reference sequence). The V and J ends lost 2 bases and 2 bases respectively, with 10 bases between them. CDR3 size: 14 residues. CDR3 sequence (DNA): TGTGCCAGTAGTATATATGACGGGGCCTACGAGCAGTACTTC. This gives the protein CASSIYDGAYEQYF.

J is TRBJ2-3 and V is TRBV6-5; D is possibly TRBD2 (5 bases). CDR1 is MNHEY and CDR2 is SVGAGI in the germline V gene. CDR3 size: 16 residues. Trimming removed 1 base at V and 4 bases at J, with 15 bases between. The CDR3 sequence: CASSYLTRIFPDTQYF. DNA for the CDR3: TGTGCCAGCAGTTACTTAACTAGGATTTTCCCAGATACGCAGTATTTT.

The CDR3 sequence is CASSDPQGELDEKLFF. In DNA form, the CDR3 reads TGTGCCAGCAGCGATCCTCAGGGAGAGCTAGACGAAAAACTGTTTTTT. The chain employs TRBV5-4 and TRBJ1-4, with a weak D call TRBD1 (5 bases). Looked up from germline, CDR1 is SGHNT and CDR2 is YYREEE (reference sequence). V lost 4 bases and J 8 bases, leaving 21 bases between the germline ends. This CDR3 spans 16 amino acids. The entire variable domain, with the rest obtained from reference TRBV5-4 and TRBJ1-4, is as follows: ETGVTQSPTHLIKTRGQQVTLRCSSQSGHNTVSWYQQALGQGPQFIFQYYREEENGRGNFPPRFSGLQFPNYSSELNVNALELDDSALYLCASSDPQGELDEKLFFGSGTQLSVL.

The V and J genes are TRBV7-9 and TRBJ1-2; D is ambiguous. CDR1 is SEHNR and CDR2 is FQNEAQ in the germline V gene (reference sequence). V was cut by 1 base and J by 7 bases, with 10 bases left in between. The CDR3 is made up of 13 amino acids. This CDR3 is CASSLVREPGYTF. The DNA for the CDR3 is TGTGCCAGCAGCTTAGTGAGGGAGCCTGGCTACACCTTC.

In its sample, this clone was seen once. Distinct nucleotide sequences in the sample also encode this CDR3. V and J are TRBV27 and TRBJ2-7, with D perhaps TRBD1 (6 bases). The CDR3 is 13 amino acids. With 2 bases removed from V and 2 bases from J, the gap between germline ends came to 7 bases. Germline V CDR1 and CDR2: MNHEY, SMNVEV (reference sequence). For the CDR3, the DNA is TGTGCCAGCAGTTTACAGGGGCCCTACGAGCAGTACTTC. Encoded protein: CASSLQGPYEQYF.

The chain joins TRBV11-2 to TRBJ2-5; the D is unclear. The CDR3 runs to 12 residues. Trimming left V 6 bases short and J 3 bases short, with 8 bases between. Germline V gives CDR1 SGHAT, CDR2 FQNNGV. CDR3 sequence (DNA): TGTGCCAGCAGGTCCAACGAAGAGACCCAGTACTTC. Its translation is CASRSNEETQYF.

The V gene is TRBV9, the J gene TRBJ1-2, with D maybe TRBD1 (5 bases). The germline CDR1 and CDR2 sequences are SGDLS and YYNGEE. The CDR3 is 18 amino acids. V lost 4 bases and J 5 bases, leaving 27 bases between the germline ends. The CDR3 sequence: CASSSRPELGVDGYGYTF. As DNA, the CDR3 is TGTGCCAGCAGCTCCCGCCCCGAGTTGGGGGTGGATGGGTATGGCTACACCTTC.

This chain connects TRBV2 to TRBJ2-7; TRBD2 might be the D (5 bases). The CDR3 consists of 14 residues. V was clipped by 3 bases and J by 4 bases, with 13 bases between them. From germline, CDR1 is SNHLY and CDR2 FYNNEI. CDR3 in amino acids: CASSEGGSVYEQYF. DNA for the CDR3: TGTGCCAGCAGTGAGGGCGGGTCAGTTTACGAGCAGTACTTC.

V usage is TRBV6-1 and J usage is TRBJ2-1; TRBD2 aligns across 8 bases. V gave up 5 bases and J gave up 6 bases; unmatched junction bases: 3. The germline V gene has CDR1 MNHNS and CDR2 SASEGT. The CDR3 spans 13 residues. The CDR3: CASSFSGANEQFF. DNA for the CDR3: TGTGCCAGCAGTTTTAGCGGGGCCAATGAGCAGTTCTTC.

This clone has only one observation. The chain employs TRBV7-9 and TRBJ1-1; D is unclear. V lost 5 bases and J lost 0, with 13 bases in between. The CDR3 is 15 residues long. CDR1 is SEHNR, CDR2 FQNEAQ, per germline (reference sequence). The CDR3 bases are TGTGCCAGCAGCCGAGCCTTTGGTTTGAACACTGAAGCTTTCTTT. Translated: CASSRAFGLNTEAFF.

V usage is TRBV4-1 and J usage is TRBJ1-1; D perhaps matches TRBD1 (5 bases). Germline V gives CDR1 MGHRA, CDR2 YSYEKL. V lost 5 bases, J lost 0 bases, and 7 bases lay in between. This CDR3 has 13 residues. CDR3 residues: CASSRQLNTEAFF. The CDR3 region has the DNA TGCGCCAGCAGCAGACAGTTGAACACTGAAGCTTTCTTT.

This rearrangement joins TRBV7-9 to TRBJ2-7; the D gene could be TRBD1 or TRBD2 (6 bases each). Germline V lookup: CDR1 SEHNR, CDR2 FQNEAQ (reference sequence). The V end was cut by 5 bases, the J end by 5 bases, with 19 bases between. The CDR3 extends over 15 amino acids. This chain's CDR3 is CASSTAGGREDEQYF. The CDR3 DNA reads as TGTGCCAGCAGCACAGCTGGGGGGCGCGAGGACGAGCAGTACTTC.

This clone came up once. The CDR3 loop is CASSRSQTGTGEGDTF. The CDR3 DNA follows: TGCGCCAGCAGCCGCTCCCAGACCGGGACAGGCGAGGGGGACACCTTC. The rearrangement joins TRBV4-1 to TRBJ1-2, with TRBD1 matching 8 bases. Looked up from germline, CDR1 is MGHRA and CDR2 is YSYEKL. The CDR3 has 16 amino acids. The junction had 19 bases not matched to a gene; V was cut back by 4 bases and J by 12 bases.

The rearrangement joins TRBV7-9 to TRBJ2-3; D not resolved. This CDR3 comprises 14 residues. V was clipped by 5 bases and J by 4 bases, with 13 bases between them. CDR1 and CDR2 from the germline V gene are SEHNR and FQNEAQ (reference sequence). CDR3 DNA: TGTGCCAGCAGCACAGCCGTACAGTCAGATACGCAGTATTTT. It translates to CASSTAVQSDTQYF.